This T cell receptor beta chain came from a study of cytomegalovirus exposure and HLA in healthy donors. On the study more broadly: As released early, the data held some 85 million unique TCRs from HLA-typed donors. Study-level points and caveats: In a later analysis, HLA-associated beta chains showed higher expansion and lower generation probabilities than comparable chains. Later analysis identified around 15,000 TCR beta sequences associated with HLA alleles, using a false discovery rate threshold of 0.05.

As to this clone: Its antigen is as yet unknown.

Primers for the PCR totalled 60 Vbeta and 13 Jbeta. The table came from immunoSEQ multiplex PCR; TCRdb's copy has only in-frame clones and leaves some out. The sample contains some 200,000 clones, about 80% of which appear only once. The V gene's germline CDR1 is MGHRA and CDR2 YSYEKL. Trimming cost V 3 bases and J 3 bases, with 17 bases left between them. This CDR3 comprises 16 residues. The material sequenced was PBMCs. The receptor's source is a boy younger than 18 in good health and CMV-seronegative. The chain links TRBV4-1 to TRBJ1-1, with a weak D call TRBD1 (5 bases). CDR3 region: CASSHPSGAVDTEAFF. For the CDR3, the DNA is TGCGCCAGCAGCCACCCTTCTGGGGCCGTGGACACTGAAGCTTTCTTT.